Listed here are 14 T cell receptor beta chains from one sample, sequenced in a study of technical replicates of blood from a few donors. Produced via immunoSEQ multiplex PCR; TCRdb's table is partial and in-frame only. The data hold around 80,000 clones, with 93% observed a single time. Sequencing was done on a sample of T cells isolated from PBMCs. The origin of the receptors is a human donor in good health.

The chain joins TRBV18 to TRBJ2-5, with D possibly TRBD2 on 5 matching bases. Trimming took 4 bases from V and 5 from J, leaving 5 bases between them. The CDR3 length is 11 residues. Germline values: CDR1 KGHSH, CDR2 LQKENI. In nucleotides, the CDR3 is TGTGCCAGCTCACGCGGGGAGACCCAGTACTTC. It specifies CASSRGETQYF.

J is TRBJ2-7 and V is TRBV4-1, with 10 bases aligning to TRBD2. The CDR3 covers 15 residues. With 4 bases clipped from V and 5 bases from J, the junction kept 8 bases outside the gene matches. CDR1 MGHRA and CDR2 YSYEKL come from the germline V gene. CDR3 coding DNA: TGCGCCAGCAGCCTCCTGGGGCTAGCGGGAGACGAGCAGTACTTC. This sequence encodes CASSLLGLAGDEQYF.

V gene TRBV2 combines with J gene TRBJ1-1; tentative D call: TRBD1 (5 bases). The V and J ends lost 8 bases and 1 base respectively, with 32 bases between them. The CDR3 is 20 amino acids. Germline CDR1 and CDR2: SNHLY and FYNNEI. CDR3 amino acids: CASSNKGLRQSSGWNTEAFF. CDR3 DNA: TGTGCCAGCTCTAACAAGGGGCTCCGACAGTCCTCTGGGTGGAACACTGAAGCTTTCTTT.

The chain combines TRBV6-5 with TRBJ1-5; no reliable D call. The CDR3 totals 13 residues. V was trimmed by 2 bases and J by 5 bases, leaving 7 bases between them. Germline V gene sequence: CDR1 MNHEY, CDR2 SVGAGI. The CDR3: CASSYGPDQPQHF. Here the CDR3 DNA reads TGTGCCAGCAGTTACGGGCCAGATCAGCCCCAGCATTTT.

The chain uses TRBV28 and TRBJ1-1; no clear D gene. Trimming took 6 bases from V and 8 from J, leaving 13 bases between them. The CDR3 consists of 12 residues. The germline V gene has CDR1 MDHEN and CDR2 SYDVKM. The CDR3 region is CASSLELAEAFF. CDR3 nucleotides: TGTGCCAGCAGCTTAGAATTGGCCGAAGCTTTCTTT.

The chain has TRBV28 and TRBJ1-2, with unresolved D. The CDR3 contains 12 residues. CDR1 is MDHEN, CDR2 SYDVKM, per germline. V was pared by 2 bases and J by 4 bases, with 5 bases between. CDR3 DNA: TGTGCCAGCAGTTTACCCAGCTATGGCTACACCTTC. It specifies CASSLPSYGYTF.

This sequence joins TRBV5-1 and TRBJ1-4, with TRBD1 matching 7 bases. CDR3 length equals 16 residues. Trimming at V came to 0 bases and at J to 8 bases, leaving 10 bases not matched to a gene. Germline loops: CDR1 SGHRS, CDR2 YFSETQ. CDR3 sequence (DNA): TGCGCCAGCAGCTTGGCTCTGACAGGGATTCGGGAAAAACTGTTTTTT. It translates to CASSLALTGIREKLFF.

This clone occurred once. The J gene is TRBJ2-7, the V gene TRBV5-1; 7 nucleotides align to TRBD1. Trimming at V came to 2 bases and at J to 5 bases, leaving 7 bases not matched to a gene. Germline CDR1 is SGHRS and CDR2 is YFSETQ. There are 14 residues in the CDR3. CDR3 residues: CASSFRQGTDEQYF. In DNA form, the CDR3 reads TGCGCCAGCAGCTTCCGACAGGGTACGGACGAGCAGTACTTC.

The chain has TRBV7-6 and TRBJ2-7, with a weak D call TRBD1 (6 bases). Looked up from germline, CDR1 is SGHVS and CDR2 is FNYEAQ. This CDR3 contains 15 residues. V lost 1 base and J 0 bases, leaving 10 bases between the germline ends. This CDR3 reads CASSLGSGASYEQYF. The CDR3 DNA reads TGTGCCAGCAGCTTAGGGTCAGGGGCCTCCTACGAGCAGTACTTC.

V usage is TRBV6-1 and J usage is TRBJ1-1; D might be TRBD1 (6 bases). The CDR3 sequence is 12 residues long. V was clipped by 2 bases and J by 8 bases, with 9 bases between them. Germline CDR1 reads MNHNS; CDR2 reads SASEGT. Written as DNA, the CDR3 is TGTGCCAGCAGTGAATTAGGGACAGAAGCTTTCTTT. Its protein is CASSELGTEAFF.

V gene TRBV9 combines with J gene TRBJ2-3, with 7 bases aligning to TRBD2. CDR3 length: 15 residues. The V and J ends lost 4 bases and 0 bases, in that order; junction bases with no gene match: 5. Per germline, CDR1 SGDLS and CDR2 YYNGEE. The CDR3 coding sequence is TGTGCCAGCAGCCCGCTAGCGGCTAGCACAGATACGCAGTATTTT. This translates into CASSPLAASTDTQYF. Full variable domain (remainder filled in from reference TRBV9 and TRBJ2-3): DSGVTQTPKHLITATGQRVTLRCSPRSGDLSVYWYQQSLDQGLQFLIQYYNGEERAKGNILERFSAQQFPDLHSELNLSSLELGDSALYFCASSPLAASTDTQYFGPGTRLTVL.

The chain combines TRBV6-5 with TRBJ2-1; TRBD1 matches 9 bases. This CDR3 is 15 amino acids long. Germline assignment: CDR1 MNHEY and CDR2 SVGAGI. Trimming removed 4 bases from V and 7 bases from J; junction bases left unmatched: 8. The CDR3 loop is CASSWDRDSGNEQFF. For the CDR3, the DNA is TGTGCCAGCAGTTGGGACAGGGACAGCGGGAATGAGCAGTTCTTC.

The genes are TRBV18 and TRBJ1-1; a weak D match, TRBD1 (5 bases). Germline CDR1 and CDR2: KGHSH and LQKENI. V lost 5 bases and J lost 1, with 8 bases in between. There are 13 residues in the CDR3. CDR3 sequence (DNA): TGTGCCAGCTCAACTGGACAGAACACTGAAGCTTTCTTT. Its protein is CASSTGQNTEAFF.

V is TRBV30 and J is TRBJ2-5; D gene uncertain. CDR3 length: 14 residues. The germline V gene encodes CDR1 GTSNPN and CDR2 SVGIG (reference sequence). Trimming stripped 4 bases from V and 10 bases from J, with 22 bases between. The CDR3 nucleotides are TGTGCCTGGATTCCCGGCCTGCATGACACCGACCAGTACTTC. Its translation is CAWIPGLHDTDQYF.